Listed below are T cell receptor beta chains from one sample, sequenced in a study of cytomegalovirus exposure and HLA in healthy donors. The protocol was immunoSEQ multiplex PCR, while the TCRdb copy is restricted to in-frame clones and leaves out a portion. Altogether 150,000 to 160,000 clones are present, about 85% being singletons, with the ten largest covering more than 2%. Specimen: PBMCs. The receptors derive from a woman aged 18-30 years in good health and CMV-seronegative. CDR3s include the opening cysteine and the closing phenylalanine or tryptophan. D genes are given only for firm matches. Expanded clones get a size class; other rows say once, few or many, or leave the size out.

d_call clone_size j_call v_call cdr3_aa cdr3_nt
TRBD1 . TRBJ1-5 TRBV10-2 CASGDRAHQPQHF TGCGCCAGCGGGGACAGGGCCCATCAGCCCCAGCATTTT
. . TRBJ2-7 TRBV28 CATTGGTAYEQYF TGTGCCACCACAGGCGGTACTGCCTACGAGCAGTACTTC
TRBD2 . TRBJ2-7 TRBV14 CASSHRRTSGDGEQYF TGTGCCAGCAGCCACCGCCGGACTAGCGGGGATGGCGAGCAGTACTTC
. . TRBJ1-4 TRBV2 CASRDIGPREKLFF TGTGCCAGCAGGGACATAGGGCCCAGGGAAAAACTGTTTTTT
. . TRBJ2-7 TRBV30 CAWSTIGEVYEQYF TGTGCCTGGAGTACCATAGGGGAAGTTTACGAGCAGTACTTC
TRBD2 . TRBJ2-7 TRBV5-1 CASSLDTSGTSGSYEQYF TGCGCCAGCAGCTTGGACACCTCCGGGACTAGCGGGAGTTACGAGCAGTACTTC
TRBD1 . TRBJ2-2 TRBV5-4 CASSLGDRGPGPAGELFF TGTGCCAGCAGCTTGGGGGACAGGGGGCCCGGTCCGGCCGGGGAGCTGTTTTTT
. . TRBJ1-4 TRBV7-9 CASSLSATNEKLFF TGTGCCAGCAGCTTGTCGGCAACTAATGAAAAACTGTTTTTT
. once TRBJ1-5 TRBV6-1 CASLPGLSNQPQHF TGTGCCAGTCTGCCAGGGTTGAGCAATCAGCCCCAGCATTTT
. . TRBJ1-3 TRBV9 CASSVGHGELSGNTIYF TGTGCCAGCAGCGTAGGACACGGGGAGCTCTCTGGAAACACCATATATTTT
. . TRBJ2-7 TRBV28 CASSLLSGSSYEQYF TGTGCCAGCAGTTTGCTTAGCGGTAGCTCCTACGAGCAGTACTTC
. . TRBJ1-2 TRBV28 CASSLSNYGYTF TGTGCCAGCAGCCTCTCGAACTATGGCTACACCTTC
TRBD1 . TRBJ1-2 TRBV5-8 CASSLEVKGAEGYTF TGTGCCAGCAGCTTGGAGGTGAAGGGGGCGGAAGGCTACACCTTC
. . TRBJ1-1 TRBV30 CAWSNDSGGGAFF TGTGCCTGGAGCAACGACAGCGGGGGCGGTGCTTTCTTT
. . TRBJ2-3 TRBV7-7 CASSLGFGGTDTQYF TGTGCCAGCAGCTTAGGCTTCGGGGGAACAGATACGCAGTATTTT
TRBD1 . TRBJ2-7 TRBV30 CAWSTGGYEQYF TGTGCCTGGAGTACAGGGGGCTACGAGCAGTACTTC
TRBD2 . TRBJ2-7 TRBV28 CASRTSGRSSYEQYF TGTGCCAGCCGGACTAGCGGGAGGAGCTCCTACGAGCAGTACTTC
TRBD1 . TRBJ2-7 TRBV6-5 CASSKDRDITYEQYF TGTGCCAGCAGCAAAGACAGGGATATTACCTACGAGCAGTACTTC
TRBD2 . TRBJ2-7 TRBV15 CATRSGTRSYEQYF TGTGCCACCCGAAGCGGGACTCGCTCCTACGAGCAGTACTTC
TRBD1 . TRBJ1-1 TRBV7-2 CASSLTGGAGTEAFF TGTGCCAGCAGCTTGACAGGGGGCGCAGGCACTGAAGCTTTCTTT